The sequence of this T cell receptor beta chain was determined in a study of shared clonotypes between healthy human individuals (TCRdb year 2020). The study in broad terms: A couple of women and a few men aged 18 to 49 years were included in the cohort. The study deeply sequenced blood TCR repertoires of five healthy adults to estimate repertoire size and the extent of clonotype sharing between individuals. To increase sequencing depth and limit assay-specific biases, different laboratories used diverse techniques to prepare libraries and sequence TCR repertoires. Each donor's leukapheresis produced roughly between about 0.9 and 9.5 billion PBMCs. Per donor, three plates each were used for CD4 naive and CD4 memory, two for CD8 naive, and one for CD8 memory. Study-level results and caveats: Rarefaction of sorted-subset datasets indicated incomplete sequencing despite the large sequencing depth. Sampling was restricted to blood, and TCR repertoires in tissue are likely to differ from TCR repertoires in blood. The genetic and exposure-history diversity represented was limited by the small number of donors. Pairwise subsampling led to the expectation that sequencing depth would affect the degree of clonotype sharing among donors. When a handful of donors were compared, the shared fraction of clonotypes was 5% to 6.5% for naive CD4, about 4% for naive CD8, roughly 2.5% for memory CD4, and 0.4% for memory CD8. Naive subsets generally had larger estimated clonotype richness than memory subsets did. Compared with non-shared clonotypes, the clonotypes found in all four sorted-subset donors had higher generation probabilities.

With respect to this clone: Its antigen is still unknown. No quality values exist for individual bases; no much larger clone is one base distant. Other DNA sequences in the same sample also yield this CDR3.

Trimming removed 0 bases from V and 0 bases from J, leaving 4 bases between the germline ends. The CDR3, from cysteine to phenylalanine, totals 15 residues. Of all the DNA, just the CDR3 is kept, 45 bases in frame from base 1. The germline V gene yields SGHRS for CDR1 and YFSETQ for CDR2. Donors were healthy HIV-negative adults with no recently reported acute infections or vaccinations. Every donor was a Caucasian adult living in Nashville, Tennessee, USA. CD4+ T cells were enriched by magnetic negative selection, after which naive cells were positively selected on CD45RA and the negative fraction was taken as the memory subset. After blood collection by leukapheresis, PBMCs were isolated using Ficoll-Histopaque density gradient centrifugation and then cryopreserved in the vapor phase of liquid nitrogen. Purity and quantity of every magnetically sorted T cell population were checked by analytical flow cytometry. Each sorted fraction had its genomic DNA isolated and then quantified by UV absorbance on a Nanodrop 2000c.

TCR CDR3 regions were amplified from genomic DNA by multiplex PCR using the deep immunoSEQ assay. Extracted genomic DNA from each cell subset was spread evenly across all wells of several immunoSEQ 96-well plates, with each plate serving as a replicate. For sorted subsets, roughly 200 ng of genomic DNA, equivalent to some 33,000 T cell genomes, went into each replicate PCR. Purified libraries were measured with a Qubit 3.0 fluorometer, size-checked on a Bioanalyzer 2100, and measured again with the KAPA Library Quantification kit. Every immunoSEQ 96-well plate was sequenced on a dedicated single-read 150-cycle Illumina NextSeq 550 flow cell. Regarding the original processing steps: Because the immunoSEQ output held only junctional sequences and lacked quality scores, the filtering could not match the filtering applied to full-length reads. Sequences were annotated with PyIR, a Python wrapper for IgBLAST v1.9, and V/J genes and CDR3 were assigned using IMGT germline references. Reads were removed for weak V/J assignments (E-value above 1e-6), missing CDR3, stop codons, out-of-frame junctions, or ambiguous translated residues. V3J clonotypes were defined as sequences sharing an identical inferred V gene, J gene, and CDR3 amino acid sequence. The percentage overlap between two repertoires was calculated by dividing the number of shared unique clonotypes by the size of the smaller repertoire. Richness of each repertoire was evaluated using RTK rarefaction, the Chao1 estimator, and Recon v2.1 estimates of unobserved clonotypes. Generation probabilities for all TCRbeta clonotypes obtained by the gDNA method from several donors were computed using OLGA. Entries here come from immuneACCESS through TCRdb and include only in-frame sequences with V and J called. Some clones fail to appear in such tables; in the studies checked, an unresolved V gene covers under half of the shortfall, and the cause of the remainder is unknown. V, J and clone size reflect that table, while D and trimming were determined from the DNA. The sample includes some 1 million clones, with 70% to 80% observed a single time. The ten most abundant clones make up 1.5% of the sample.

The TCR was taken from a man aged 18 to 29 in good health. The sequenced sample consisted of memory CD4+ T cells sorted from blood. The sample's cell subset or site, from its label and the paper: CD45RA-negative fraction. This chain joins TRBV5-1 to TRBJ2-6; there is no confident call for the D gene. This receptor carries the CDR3 CASSLGTSGANVLTF. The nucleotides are TGCGCCAGCAGCTTGGGGACCTCTGGGGCCAACGTCCTGACTTTC.